The rows below give T cell receptor beta chains drawn from one sample of a study of blood T cells in healthy people across ages. TCRdb passed the 5' RACE reads through MiXCR, listing each CDR3 protein once. The repertoire consists of about a million distinct CDR3 sequences, with roughly 50% occurring once and the leading ten covering roughly 23%. The sequenced sample consisted of blood. The receptors were sampled from a woman in her sixties in good health. Each CDR3 is given with its conserved first and last residue. A D gene is named only where the DNA matches it firmly. Size is omitted from some rows. Given values are once, few, many or a class for expanded clones.

V	D	size	J	DNA	CDR3
TRBV11-2	TRBD2	NA	TRBJ2-4	TGTGCCAGCAGCTTAGATCGCCTCCGCGGGGGGCTGTACTTC	CASSLDRLRGGLYF
TRBV2	NA	NA	TRBJ2-3	TGTGCCAGCAGGCTCTTTGACAGCACAGATACGCAGTATTTT	CASRLFDSTDTQYF
TRBV14	NA	NA	TRBJ1-2	TGTGCCAGCAGCCAATTCAGGGACGGTTATGGCTACACCTTC	CASSQFRDGYGYTF
TRBV27	NA	NA	TRBJ2-1	TGTGCCAGCAGTGTATCGGCTAGTAGGTTTGAGCAGTTCTTC	CASSVSASRFEQFF
TRBV20-1	NA	few	TRBJ2-5	TGCAGTGCTAGAGCGGGGGCGTACCAAGAGACCCAGTACTTC	CSARAGAYQETQYF
TRBV6-6	NA	NA	TRBJ2-3	TGTGCCAGCAGTTACTCGGGAAGGCAGAGATCAGATACGCAGTATTTT	CASSYSGRQRSDTQYF
TRBV30	NA	few	TRBJ2-5	TGTGCCTGGAGCGCCGGACAGTATGAGACCCAGTACTTC	CAWSAGQYETQYF
TRBV5-1	NA	few	TRBJ2-7	TGCGCCAGCAGCTTGGCCACAGGATACGAGCAGTACTTC	CASSLATGYEQYF
TRBV2	TRBD2	NA	TRBJ2-1	TGTGCCAGCAGTGAAGAGGCGGGAGGAAGGAGTGGGCAGTTCTTC	CASSEEAGGRSGQFF
TRBV4-1	TRBD2	NA	TRBJ2-7	TGCGCCAGCAGCCGGTCCCTAGCGGGACCCTACGAGCAGTACTTC	CASSRSLAGPYEQYF
TRBV12-3/TRBV12-4	NA	NA	TRBJ2-7	TGTGCCAGCAGTTTACAGGGCAAGGACTACGAGCAGTACTTC	CASSLQGKDYEQYF
TRBV7-2	NA	few	TRBJ2-4	TGTGCCAGCAGCTCCTCCCGGACTGAAACCTTAGCCAAAAACATTCAGTACTTC	CASSSSRTETLAKNIQYF
TRBV13	NA	NA	TRBJ2-7	TGTGCCAGCAGAAGGCAGGGGGGATCCGAGCAGTACTTC	CASRRQGGSEQYF
TRBV18	TRBD1	few	TRBJ2-1	TGTGCCAGCCTATCAATAGGGGGCCGCAATGAGCAGTTCTTC	CASLSIGGRNEQFF
TRBV10-3	NA	NA	TRBJ1-4	TGTGCCATCAGTGATAGCTTCGTCACTAATGAAAAACTGTTTTTT	CAISDSFVTNEKLFF
TRBV2	TRBD1	NA	TRBJ2-1	TGTGCCAGCAGCAGACCAAGACAGGGGACGACACTCAATGAGCAGTTCTTC	CASSRPRQGTTLNEQFF
TRBV7-2	TRBD1	NA	TRBJ1-2	TGTGCCACCACGGGACAGCCCTATGGCTACACCTTC	CATTGQPYGYTF
TRBV7-9	NA	few	TRBJ2-7	TGTGCCAGCAGCCCCCCCCCGGGAAACGAGCAGTACTTC	CASSPPPGNEQYF
TRBV6-6	NA	few	TRBJ2-3	TGTGCCAGCAGTTATGGCGGGCTCACAGATACGCAGTATTTT	CASSYGGLTDTQYF
TRBV6-2/TRBV6-3	NA	NA	TRBJ2-3	TGTGCCAGCAGTCACGGTGGGACGCAGTATTTT	CASSHGGTQYF
TRBV6-5	NA	few	TRBJ2-3	TGTGCCAGCAGTTACGGCCGCTGGGACCAGGGCACAGATACGCAGTATTTT	CASSYGRWDQGTDTQYF
TRBV7-9	NA	NA	TRBJ2-3	TGTGCCAGCAGCCGCAACGAGTTTGATACGCAGTATTTT	CASSRNEFDTQYF
TRBV6-6	NA	NA	TRBJ2-1	TGTGCCAGCAGTTCTGGGGGGCGTTACAATGAGCAGTTCTTC	CASSSGGRYNEQFF
TRBV4-1	NA	few	TRBJ1-5	TGCGCCAGCAGCCAAGTCCAGACTAATCAGCCCCAGCATTTT	CASSQVQTNQPQHF
TRBV7-6	TRBD2	NA	TRBJ2-5	TGTGCCAGCAGCCAGGGACTAGCGGGAGGGCCTGGCTCTGAGACCCAGTACTTC	CASSQGLAGGPGSETQYF
TRBV6-5	TRBD2	few	TRBJ2-7	TGTGCCAGCAGTACCCCTAGCGGGATGTACGACGAGCAGTACTTC	CASSTPSGMYDEQYF
TRBV7-9	NA	few	TRBJ1-4	TGTGCCAGCCGATGGGACACTGAAGAAAAACTGTTTTTT	CASRWDTEEKLFF
TRBV7-8	NA	NA	TRBJ2-4	TGTGCCAGCAGCTTAGTGGTCGGACGGACACAAAAAACCATTCAGTACTTC	CASSLVVGRTQKTIQYF
TRBV20-1	NA	few	TRBJ2-7	TGCAGTGCTAGAGATCGGATAGCGGACTCCTACGAGCAGTACTTC	CSARDRIADSYEQYF
TRBV29-1	NA	NA	TRBJ2-4	TGCAGCGTTGAGCCCAGGGGAAACATTCAGTACTTC	CSVEPRGNIQYF
TRBV5-1	TRBD2	NA	TRBJ2-5	TGCGCCAGCAGCTGGGGACTAGCGGGCCAAGAGACCCAGTACTTC	CASSWGLAGQETQYF
TRBV14	NA	NA	TRBJ2-5	TGTGCCAGCAGCCAAGATCGCGGGACCCTGGAGACCCAGTACTTC	CASSQDRGTLETQYF
TRBV10-3	NA	NA	TRBJ2-1	TGTGCCATCAGTGAGTCCGGACAGTACAATGAGCAGTTCTTC	CAISESGQYNEQFF
TRBV5-5	NA	NA	TRBJ2-1	TGTGCCAGCAGCCCCACCCCGGGGGCCGTTGAGCAGTTCTTC	CASSPTPGAVEQFF
TRBV29-1	TRBD2	NA	TRBJ2-3	TGCAGCACCCCTGGACTAGCGGGCACAGATACGCAGTATTTT	CSTPGLAGTDTQYF
TRBV27	NA	many	TRBJ2-1	TGTGCCAGCAGTTCCGGTTACAATGAGCAGTTCTTC	CASSSGYNEQFF
TRBV20-1	NA	NA	TRBJ2-5	TGCAGTGCGCCCCTCCCGGTTTCGAAAGAGACCCAGTACTTC	CSAPLPVSKETQYF
TRBV6-1	TRBD1	NA	TRBJ2-2	TGTGCCAGCATACGGAGCAGGGGGCACACCGGGGAGCTGTTTTTT	CASIRSRGHTGELFF
TRBV6-2/TRBV6-3	NA	NA	TRBJ2-1	TGTGCCAGCTGGGACGGGGACTACAATGAGCAGTTCTTC	CASWDGDYNEQFF
TRBV7-2	NA	NA	TRBJ2-7	TGTGCCAGCAGCTTCGCGGGACAGACTTACGAGCAGTACTTC	CASSFAGQTYEQYF
TRBV9	NA	once	TRBJ2-5	NA	CASSVVGSGIQETRYF
TRBV7-9	NA	NA	TRBJ1-5	TGTGCCAGCAGCGAACACAATCAGCCCCAGCATTTT	CASSEHNQPQHF
TRBV7-9	NA	many	TRBJ2-1	TGTGCCAGCAGCCCGGACCCTAGCTCCTACAATGAGCAGTTCTTC	CASSPDPSSYNEQFF
TRBV4-3	TRBD2	NA	TRBJ2-3	TGCGCCAGCAGCCAAGATATGGCGGGAGGGAACACAGATACGCAGTATTTT	CASSQDMAGGNTDTQYF
TRBV13	NA	NA	TRBJ1-5	TGTGCCAGCAGCTTAGGTGAGTCCTCTGAGCCCCAGCATTTT	CASSLGESSEPQHF
TRBV7-2	NA	NA	TRBJ2-5	TGTGCCAGCAGCACCTCCGGGCGAAGGGAGACCCAGTACTTC	CASSTSGRRETQYF
TRBV6-1	NA	NA	TRBJ1-1	TGTGCCAGCAGTGACAGCCTGAACACTGAAGCTTTCTTT	CASSDSLNTEAFF
TRBV9	TRBD2	few	TRBJ2-4	TGTGCCAGCAGCGCGACCGGGACTAGCGACATTCAGTACTTC	CASSATGTSDIQYF
TRBV29-1	TRBD1	NA	TRBJ1-2	TGCAGCGTCGTTCAGGACAGGCCCTATGGCTACACCTTC	CSVVQDRPYGYTF
TRBV11-2	NA	once	TRBJ2-7	TGTGCCAGCAGCATAGGGGGGGCAGGGACTTCGGGTTTCTCCTACGAGCAGTACTTC	CASSIGGAGTSGFSYEQYF